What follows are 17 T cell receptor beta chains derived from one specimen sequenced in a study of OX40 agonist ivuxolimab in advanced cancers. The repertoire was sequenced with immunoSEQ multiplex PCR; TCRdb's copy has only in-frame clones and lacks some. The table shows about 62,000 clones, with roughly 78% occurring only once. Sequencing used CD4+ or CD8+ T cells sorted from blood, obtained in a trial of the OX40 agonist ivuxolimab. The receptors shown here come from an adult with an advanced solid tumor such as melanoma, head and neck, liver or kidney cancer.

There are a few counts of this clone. CDR3 DNA sequence: TGTGCCAGCCACCTAGGGGGGGAGCTGTTTTTT. This codes for CASHLGGELFF. The chain has TRBV6-5 and TRBJ2-2; D gene uncertain. The CDR3 is 11 residues long. Germline CDR1 reads MNHEY; CDR2 reads SVGAGI. Trimming pared 8 bases from V and 8 bases from J, leaving 9 bases between.

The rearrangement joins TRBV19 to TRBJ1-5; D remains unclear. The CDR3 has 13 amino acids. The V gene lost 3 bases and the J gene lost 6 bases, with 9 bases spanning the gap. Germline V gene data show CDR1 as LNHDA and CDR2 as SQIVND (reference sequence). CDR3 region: CASSISRGQPQHF. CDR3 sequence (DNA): TGTGCCAGTAGTATTTCGCGAGGTCAGCCCCAGCATTTT.

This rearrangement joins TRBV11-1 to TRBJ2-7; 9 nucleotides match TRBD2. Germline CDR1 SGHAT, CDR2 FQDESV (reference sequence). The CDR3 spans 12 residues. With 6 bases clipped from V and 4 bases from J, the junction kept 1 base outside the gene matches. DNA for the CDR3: TGTGCCAGCAGTGGACTAGCGTACGAGCAGTACTTC. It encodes CASSGLAYEQYF.

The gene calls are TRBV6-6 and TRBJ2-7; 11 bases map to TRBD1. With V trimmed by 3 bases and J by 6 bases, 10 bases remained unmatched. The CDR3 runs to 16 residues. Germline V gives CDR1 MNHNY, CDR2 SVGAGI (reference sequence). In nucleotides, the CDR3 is TGTGCCAGCAGTTATACGGACAGGGGGCAAAGCAGCGAGCAGTACTTC. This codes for CASSYTDRGQSSEQYF.

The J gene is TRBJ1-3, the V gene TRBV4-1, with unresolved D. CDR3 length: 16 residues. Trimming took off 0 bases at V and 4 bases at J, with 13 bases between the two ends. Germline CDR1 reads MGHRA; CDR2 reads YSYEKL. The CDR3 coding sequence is TGCGCCAGCAGCCAAGATCCGGCAGGCTACGGAAACACCATATATTTT. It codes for CASSQDPAGYGNTIYF.

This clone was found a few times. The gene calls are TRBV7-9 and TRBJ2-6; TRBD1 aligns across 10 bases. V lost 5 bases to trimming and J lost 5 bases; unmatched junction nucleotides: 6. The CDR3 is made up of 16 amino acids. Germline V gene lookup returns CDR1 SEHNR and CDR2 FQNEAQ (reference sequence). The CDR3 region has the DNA TGTGCCAGCAGCCCGCGACAGGGGGCAAGGGCCAACGTCCTGACTTTC. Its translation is CASSPRQGARANVLTF.

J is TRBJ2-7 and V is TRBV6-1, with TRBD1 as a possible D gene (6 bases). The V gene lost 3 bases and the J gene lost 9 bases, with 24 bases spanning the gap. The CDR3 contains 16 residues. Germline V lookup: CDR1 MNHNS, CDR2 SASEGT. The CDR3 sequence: CASSDRPGQPPPRQYF. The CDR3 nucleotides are TGTGCCAGCAGTGACCGGCCAGGACAGCCTCCTCCCCGGCAGTACTTC.

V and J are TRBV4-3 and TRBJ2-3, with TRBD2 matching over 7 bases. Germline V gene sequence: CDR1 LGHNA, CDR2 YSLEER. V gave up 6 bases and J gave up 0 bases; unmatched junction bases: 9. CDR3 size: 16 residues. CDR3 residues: CASSPSGIQSTDTQYF. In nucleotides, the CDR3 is TGCGCCAGCAGTCCCAGCGGGATCCAGAGCACAGATACGCAGTATTTT.

For the CDR3, the DNA is TGTGCCAGCAGCAAATGGGACTCGAGGGTGGATGGCTACACCTTC. This translates into CASSKWDSRVDGYTF. The chain is built from TRBV21-1 and TRBJ1-2. TRBV21-1 is listed as a pseudogene. The CDR3 spans 15 residues.

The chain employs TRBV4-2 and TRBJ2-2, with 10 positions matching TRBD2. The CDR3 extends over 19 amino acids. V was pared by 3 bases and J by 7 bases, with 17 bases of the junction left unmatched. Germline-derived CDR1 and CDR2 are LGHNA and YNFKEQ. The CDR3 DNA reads TGTGCCAGCAGCCAGGATGACAGCGGGAGGGCCGACTTTGGCGGGGAGCTGTTTTTT. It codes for CASSQDDSGRADFGGELFF.

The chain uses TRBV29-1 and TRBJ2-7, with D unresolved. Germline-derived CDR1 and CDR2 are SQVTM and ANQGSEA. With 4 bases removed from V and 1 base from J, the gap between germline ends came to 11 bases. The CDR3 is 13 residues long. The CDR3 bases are TGCAGCGTTGCCGGCAGGTTGTCCTACGAGCAGTACTTC. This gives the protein CSVAGRLSYEQYF.

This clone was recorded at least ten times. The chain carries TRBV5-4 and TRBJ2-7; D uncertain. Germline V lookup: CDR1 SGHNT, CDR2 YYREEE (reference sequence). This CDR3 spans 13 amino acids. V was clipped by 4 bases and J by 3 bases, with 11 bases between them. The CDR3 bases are TGTGCCAGCAGCCCAGGACCTAGCTACGAGCAGTACTTC. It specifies CASSPGPSYEQYF.

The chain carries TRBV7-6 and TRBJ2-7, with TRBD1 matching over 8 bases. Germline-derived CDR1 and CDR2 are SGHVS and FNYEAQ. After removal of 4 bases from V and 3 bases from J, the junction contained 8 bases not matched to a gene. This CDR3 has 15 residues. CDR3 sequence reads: CASSYSTGVSYEQYF. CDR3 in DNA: TGTGCCAGCAGCTACTCGACAGGGGTAAGCTACGAGCAGTACTTC.

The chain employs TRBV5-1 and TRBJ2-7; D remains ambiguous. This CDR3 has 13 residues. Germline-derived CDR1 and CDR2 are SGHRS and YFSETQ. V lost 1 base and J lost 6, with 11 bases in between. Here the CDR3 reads CASSLSQLTEQYF. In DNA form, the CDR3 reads TGCGCCAGCAGCTTGAGTCAGCTTACCGAGCAGTACTTC.

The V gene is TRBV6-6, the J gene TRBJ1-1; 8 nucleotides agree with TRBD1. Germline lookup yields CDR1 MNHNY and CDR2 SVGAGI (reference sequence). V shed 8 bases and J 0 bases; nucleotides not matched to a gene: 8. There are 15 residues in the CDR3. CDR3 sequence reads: CASPGTGALNTEAFF. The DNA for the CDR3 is TGTGCCAGCCCCGGGACAGGAGCCCTGAACACTGAAGCTTTCTTT.

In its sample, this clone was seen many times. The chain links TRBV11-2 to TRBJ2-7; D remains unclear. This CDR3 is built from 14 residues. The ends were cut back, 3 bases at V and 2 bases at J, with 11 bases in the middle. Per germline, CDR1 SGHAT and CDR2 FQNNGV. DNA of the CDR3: TGTGCCAGCAGCTTGGAAGGCATCACCTACGAGCAGTACTTC. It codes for CASSLEGITYEQYF. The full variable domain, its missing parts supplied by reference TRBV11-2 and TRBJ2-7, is EAGVAQSPRYKIIEKRQSVAFWCNPISGHATLYWYQQILGQGPKLLIQFQNNGVVDDSQLPKDRFSAERLKGVDSTLKIQPAKLEDSAVYLCASSLEGITYEQYFGPGTRLTVT.

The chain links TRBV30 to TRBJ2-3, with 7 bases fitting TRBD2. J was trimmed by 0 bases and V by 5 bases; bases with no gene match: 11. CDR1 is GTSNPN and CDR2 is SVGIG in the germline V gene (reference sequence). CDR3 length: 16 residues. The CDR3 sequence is CAWVPGLSTSTDTQYF. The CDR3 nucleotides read TGTGCCTGGGTACCGGGACTATCCACTAGCACAGATACGCAGTATTTT.